This T cell receptor beta chain was documented in a study of cytomegalovirus exposure and HLA in healthy donors. The CDR3 contains 15 residues. Germline-derived CDR1 and CDR2 are MDHEN and SYDVKM. V shed 5 bases, J shed 9 bases, and the junction held 15 bases outside the gene matches. The primer mix had 60 Vbeta and 13 Jbeta primers. TCRdb's copy holds only in-frame clones and misses some; the assay was immunoSEQ multiplex PCR. The data show 90,000 or so clones, with about 69% seen just once and around 15% held by the top ten. Sequencing was performed on PBMCs. This chain links TRBV28 with TRBJ1-1, with 7 bases matching TRBD1. The sequence was obtained from a woman aged 18-29 years in good health and CMV-seropositive. CDR3 DNA: TGTGCCAGCAGTCCACTGGACAGGCTTCAAGTTAAAGCTTTCTTT. This encodes CASSPLDRLQVKAFF.